The 22 T cell receptor beta chains listed next were all sequenced from one sample in a study of T cells expressing NK-cell markers. No DNA is given; TCRdb re-called the 5' RACE reads and lists each CDR3 protein once. The sample data list 550,000 or so distinct CDR3 sequences. Material: blood T cells: a sorted CD56 or NKG2C T cell subset, CD4+ or CD8+ T cells, or bulk PBMC T cells (not recorded which). These receptors came from a man aged 18 to 35 in good health.

The V gene is TRBV29-1, the J gene TRBJ2-7; TCRdb proposes TRBD2, but this gene call is untestable without DNA. The germline CDR1 and CDR2 sequences are SQVTM and ANQGSEA. The CDR3 runs to 13 residues. CDR3 in amino acids: CSAQKTSLYEQYF.

V is TRBV18 and J is TRBJ1-2; TCRdb outputs TRBD1, but without DNA this stays unchecked. The CDR3 has 15 residues. Germline lookup yields CDR1 KGHSH and CDR2 LQKENI. The CDR3 loop is CASSREGPQGYGYTF.

The chain links TRBV20-1 to TRBJ2-5; without DNA, the TCRdb call of TRBD1 cannot be checked. This CDR3 contains 15 residues. Looked up from germline, CDR1 is DFQATT and CDR2 is SNEGSKA (reference sequence). This CDR3 reads CSATQGTGSRETQYF.

V is TRBV12-3 or TRBV12-4 and J is TRBJ2-1; the D call of TRBD2 rests on TCRdb alone, since no DNA is present to check it. The CDR3 length is 17 residues. The CDR3 region is CASSLSFGRNDYNEQFF.

This sequence joins TRBV5-6 and TRBJ2-5; TCRdb's D call, TRBD2, is unchecked because there is no DNA. CDR1 is SGHDT, CDR2 YYEEEE, per germline. The CDR3 is 17 residues long. The CDR3 region is CASSFPGTSGNQETQYF.

This chain links TRBV13 with TRBJ2-1. Germline CDR1 reads PRHDT; CDR2 reads FYEKMQ (reference sequence). This CDR3 spans 14 amino acids. The CDR3 is CASSLVAGDNEQFF.

The CDR3 reads CASRTGTRGTEAFF. This chain joins TRBV27 and TRBJ1-1; no DNA is available, so the TRBD1 call from TCRdb remains unchecked. Germline V CDR1 and CDR2: MNHEY, SMNVEV (reference sequence). The CDR3 length is 14 residues.

This chain connects TRBV7-9 to TRBJ1-4. Germline V gene lookup returns CDR1 SEHNR and CDR2 FQNEAQ (reference sequence). This CDR3 has 14 residues. This CDR3 reads CATQLLGFAEKLFF.

The V and J genes are TRBV6-1 and TRBJ2-1; TCRdb indicates TRBD1, and absent DNA this call remains unverified. This CDR3 spans 15 amino acids. CDR1 and CDR2 from the germline V gene are MNHNS and SASEGT. The CDR3: CAIVPGTGFVNEQFF.

The chain recombines TRBV6-5 with TRBJ2-1; there is no DNA to check the TCRdb D call of TRBD1. Germline lookup yields CDR1 MNHEY and CDR2 SVGAGI. This CDR3 contains 15 residues. CDR3 in amino acids: CASSSLRGENNEQFF.

The gene calls are TRBV25-1 and TRBJ1-2; TCRdb gives TRBD1 as the D gene, but with no DNA this cannot be confirmed. The CDR3 has 13 residues. Germline V gives CDR1 MGHDK, CDR2 SYGVNS. CDR3 sequence: CASSSQGAEGYTF.

V usage is TRBV7-2 and J usage is TRBJ2-7; without DNA, the TCRdb call of TRBD2 cannot be checked. This CDR3 spans 15 amino acids. The V gene's germline CDR1 is SGHTA and CDR2 FQGNSA. The CDR3 protein is CASSLGLAPDYEQYF.

The rearrangement uses TRBV12-3 or TRBV12-4 and TRBJ2-4; checking the TCRdb D call of TRBD1 is not possible without DNA. This CDR3 is built from 15 residues. The CDR3 sequence: CASRTNRMAKNIQYF.

This rearrangement joins TRBV12-3 or TRBV12-4 to TRBJ2-1. The CDR3 consists of 17 residues. CDR3: CASSSTRLVRSYNEQFF.

The chain is built from TRBV20-1 and TRBJ2-1. CDR1 and CDR2 from the germline V gene are DFQATT and SNEGSKA (reference sequence). The CDR3 is made up of 14 amino acids. The CDR3 region is CSARDRFRHVEQFF.

V usage is TRBV10-3 and J usage is TRBJ2-1; TCRdb's assignment of TRBD1 cannot be checked, as there is no DNA. From germline, CDR1 is ENHRY and CDR2 SYGVKD. This CDR3 comprises 14 residues. CDR3: CAIRGQEGYNEQFF.

The chain links TRBV20-1 to TRBJ2-5; the TCRdb D gene call, TRBD2, has no DNA to confirm it. The CDR3 covers 12 residues. Germline lookup yields CDR1 DFQATT and CDR2 SNEGSKA (reference sequence). This CDR3 is CSASYSGRAQYF.

This chain uses TRBV4-3 with TRBJ2-5; as DNA is missing, the TRBD2 call by TCRdb cannot be tested. The CDR3 length is 15 residues. Germline assignment: CDR1 LGHNA and CDR2 YSLEER. CDR3: CASSQDSGSEETQYF.

The V and J genes are TRBV7-9 and TRBJ2-1; without DNA, the TCRdb call of TRBD1 cannot be checked. Germline-derived CDR1 and CDR2 are SEHNR and FQNEAQ (reference sequence). The CDR3 is 16 residues long. The CDR3: CASSLGGQGALNEQFF.

The CDR3 region is CASSLDPLAGGVEQFF. J is TRBJ2-1 and V is TRBV11-2; TCRdb indicates TRBD2, and absent DNA this call remains unverified. This CDR3 region has 16 residues. Germline loops: CDR1 SGHAT, CDR2 FQNNGV. The whole variable domain, remainder taken from reference TRBV11-2 and TRBJ2-1, is EAGVAQSPRYKIIEKRQSVAFWCNPISGHATLYWYQQILGQGPKLLIQFQNNGVVDDSQLPKDRFSAERLKGVDSTLKIQPAKLEDSAVYLCASSLDPLAGGVEQFFGPGTRLTVL.

V and J are TRBV7-2 and TRBJ2-7. CDR1 SGHTA and CDR2 FQGNSA come from the germline V gene. This CDR3 spans 15 amino acids. The CDR3 is CASSPRELSSYEQYF.

This rearrangement joins TRBV20-1 to TRBJ2-1; TCRdb reports TRBD2, a call that lacks DNA to check it against. CDR3 length equals 15 residues. Germline V CDR1 and CDR2: DFQATT, SNEGSKA (reference sequence). The CDR3: CSARETSGSKNEQFF.